The 22 T cell receptor beta chains given below trace back to one sample, sequenced in a study of regulatory T cells in long-lasting Graves disease. Arm-PCR of CDR3 regions and iRepertoire HTBI primers were the basis on which TCR beta libraries were built. Each CDR3 protein is one row after TCRdb ran MiXCR on the multiplex PCR reads. In the table there are about 400,000 distinct CDR3 sequences, roughly 16% of which are singletons. Time point here: newly diagnosed GD, antithyroid drugs for less than 3 months. Isolated PBMC RNA provided the starting material for the TCR library. The source was peripheral blood mononuclear cells (PBMCs), collected at new diagnosis, from a patient treated with antithyroid drugs. Source of these receptors: a female donor with Graves disease.

The rearrangement joins TRBV12-3 or TRBV12-4 to TRBJ2-7; no clear D gene. The CDR3 spans 14 residues. The V and J ends lost 4 bases and 6 bases respectively, with 16 bases between them. The CDR3 nucleotides read TGTGCCAGCAGTTCGGACGGAGTATGGGCCGAGCAGTACTTC. Encoded protein: CASSSDGVWAEQYF.

This clonotype was counted many times. This sequence joins TRBV20-1 and TRBJ1-1; TRBD1 matches 10 bases. Germline loops: CDR1 DFQATT, CDR2 SNEGSKA (reference sequence). J lost 4 bases, V lost 1 base, and 12 bases had no gene match. There are 17 residues in the CDR3. CDR3: CSARVFWDRGSPTEAFF. In nucleotides, the CDR3 is TGCAGTGCTAGAGTGTTCTGGGACAGGGGATCTCCCACTGAAGCTTTCTTT.

The rearrangement joins TRBV25-1 to TRBJ2-3; 8 nucleotides align to TRBD1. The CDR3 is 20 residues long. Trimming cost V 5 bases and J 3 bases; bases outside gene matches: 22. The germline CDR1 and CDR2 sequences are MGHDK and SYGVNS. The CDR3 bases are TGTGCCAGCAGTTATTCTCGGTCGCGCGGTGAAGACAGGGGTACAGATACGCAGTATTTT. Translating it yields CASSYSRSRGEDRGTDTQYF.

This clonotype was observed at least ten times. The rearrangement links TRBV6-1 to TRBJ1-1; no definite D call. CDR1 and CDR2 from the germline V gene are MNHNS and SASEGT. V gave up 2 bases and J gave up 3 bases, with 22 bases separating them. This CDR3 contains 18 residues. This chain's CDR3 is CASSEPGVFGNRDTEAFF. Here the CDR3 DNA reads TGTGCCAGCAGTGAACCCGGTGTGTTTGGGAATCGGGACACTGAAGCTTTCTTT.

The rearrangement links TRBV11-2 to TRBJ2-7; D is perhaps TRBD2 (6 bases). Trimming removed 6 bases from V and 0 bases from J, with 9 bases in between. The CDR3 runs to 13 residues. Germline loops: CDR1 SGHAT, CDR2 FQNNGV. The chain's CDR3 is CASRALASYEQYF. CDR3 bases: TGTGCCAGCAGGGCACTAGCCTCCTACGAGCAGTACTTC.

This clonotype appeared many times. V and J are TRBV20-1 and TRBJ2-3, with D possibly called TRBD1 or TRBD2 (5 bases each). The CDR3 sequence is 14 residues long. Germline CDR1 and CDR2: DFQATT and SNEGSKA (reference sequence). The CDR3 DNA reads as TGCAGAGCCTTAGATGGGGGAAGCACAGATACGCAGTATTTT. It is translated as CRALDGGSTDTQYF.

This clonotype was seen repeatedly, ten times or more. The chain links TRBV7-2 to TRBJ2-3, with 8 bases aligning to TRBD2. CDR1 SGHTA and CDR2 FQGNSA come from the germline V gene. This CDR3 is built from 15 residues. Trimming cost V 1 base and J 5 bases; bases outside gene matches: 5. CDR3 bases: TGTGCCAGCAGCTTAGTCGGGACTAGTATAGATACGCAGTATTTT. The encoded protein is CASSLVGTSIDTQYF. The full variable domain, its missing parts supplied by reference TRBV7-2 and TRBJ2-3, is GAGVSQSPSNKVTEKGKDVELRCDPISGHTALYWYRQSLGQGLEFLIYFQGNSAPDKSGLPSDRFSAERTGGSVSTLTIQRTQQEDSAVYLCASSLVGTSIDTQYFGPGTRLTVL.

Concerning this clonotype: Possible read error: a much larger clone is one base away. The conserved closing phenylalanine or tryptophan is absent in this CDR3, likely reflecting a read error. The chain couples TRBV2 to TRBJ1-1; tentatively, D is TRBD1 (5 bases). V dropped 10 bases and J dropped 6 bases, with 21 bases sitting between them. The CDR3 sequence is 14 residues long. The V gene's germline CDR1 is SNHLY and CDR2 FYNNEI. CDR3 nucleotide sequence: TGTGCCAACTCCCTGGGGGGGGGGGATCCTGAAGCTTTCTCT. It is translated as CANSLGGGDPEAFS.

This clonotype was seen ten or more times. The V call is TRBV7-9, the J call TRBJ1-3; no firm D call. This CDR3 contains 13 residues. The V end was cut by 5 bases, the J end by 1 base, with 6 bases between. CDR1 and CDR2 (germline): SEHNR, FQNEAQ (reference sequence). DNA of the CDR3: TGTGCCAGCAGCCACGGGTCTGGAAACACCATATATTTT. Its translation: CASSHGSGNTIYF.

This clonotype showed up many times. This rearrangement joins TRBV29-1 to TRBJ1-1, with 7 bases identical to TRBD1. Germline trimming cut 8 bases from V and 1 base from J; bases unmatched to any gene: 4. Per germline, CDR1 SQVTM and CDR2 ANQGSEA. The CDR3 has 12 residues. CDR3 protein: CSTGTANTEAFF. The CDR3 nucleotides read TGCAGCACCGGGACAGCGAACACTGAAGCTTTCTTT.

This sequence joins TRBV9 and TRBJ2-7; possible D gene TRBD2, 6 bases. The germline V gene has CDR1 SGDLS and CDR2 YYNGEE. The ends were cut back, 0 bases at V and 6 bases at J, with 13 bases in the middle. This CDR3 has 14 amino acids. The CDR3 sequence is CASSVALLGGEQYF. The DNA of the CDR3 is TGTGCCAGCAGCGTAGCATTGTTGGGAGGCGAGCAGTACTTC.

CDR3 loop: CASSFDPLLAGGYNEQFF. The CDR3 DNA sequence: TGTGCCAGCAGCTTTGACCCCCTTCTAGCGGGGGGGTACAATGAGCAGTTCTTC. The chain employs TRBV7-3 and TRBJ2-1, with 12 bases aligning to TRBD2. Germline trimming cut 3 bases from V and 4 bases from J; bases unmatched to any gene: 10. This CDR3 contains 18 residues. Germline assignment: CDR1 SGHTA and CDR2 FQGTGA.

This clonotype was seen more than once but under ten times. V gene TRBV10-3 combines with J gene TRBJ2-4; D might be TRBD1 or TRBD2, each matching 5 bases. This CDR3 comprises 14 residues. Trimming cost V 10 bases and J 0 bases, with 13 bases left between them. Germline CDR1 is ENHRY and CDR2 is SYGVKD. CDR3 region: CATGTALAKNIQYF. The CDR3 nucleotides are TGTGCCACCGGGACCGCCTTAGCCAAAAACATTCAGTACTTC.

This clonotype showed up many times. The V call is TRBV11-2, the J call TRBJ2-5; unclear D gene. This CDR3 contains 13 residues. Germline-derived CDR1 and CDR2 are SGHAT and FQNNGV. Deletions cut 6 bases from V and 5 bases from J, with 13 bases between. The DNA of the CDR3 is TGTGCCAGCAGTAAGGGTAGTTGGGAGACCCAGTACTTC. Translating gives CASSKGSWETQYF.

This clonotype has a count of ten or more. The V call is TRBV7-8, the J call TRBJ2-2, with 7 bases aligning to TRBD1. CDR3 size: 17 residues. The junction had 10 bases not matched to a gene; V was cut back by 4 bases and J by 2 bases. Germline V gives CDR1 SGHVS, CDR2 FQNEAQ. The CDR3 loop reads CASSSQQGSFNTGELFF. The CDR3 coding sequence is TGTGCCAGCAGCTCACAACAGGGGAGTTTCAACACCGGGGAGCTGTTTTTT.

V is TRBV27 and J is TRBJ2-3, with a weak D call TRBD2 (5 bases). This CDR3 spans 13 amino acids. The V gene's germline CDR1 is MNHEY and CDR2 SMNVEV (reference sequence). V lost 6 bases and J lost 3, with 10 bases in between. The CDR3 region has the DNA TGTGCCAGCAGGGAGGTCGGGACAGATACGCAGTATTTT. Its translation is CASREVGTDTQYF.

This clonotype occurred many times. This sequence joins TRBV7-3 and TRBJ2-1; D remains ambiguous. The germline CDR1 and CDR2 sequences are SGHTA and FQGTGA. This CDR3 is built from 18 residues. The ends were cut back, 1 base at V and 0 bases at J, with 16 bases in the middle. The chain's CDR3 is CASSLKVLGTSSYNEQFF. The CDR3 coding sequence is TGTGCCAGCAGCTTAAAGGTTTTGGGTACAAGCTCCTACAATGAGCAGTTCTTC.

V is TRBV7-9 and J is TRBJ1-1; D might be TRBD1 (6 bases). The germline V and J ends were trimmed by 7 bases and 11 bases, with 17 bases remaining between them. This CDR3 comprises 12 residues. CDR1 is SEHNR, CDR2 FQNEAQ, per germline (reference sequence). The CDR3 here is CASNIGGGVAFF. As DNA, the CDR3 is TGTGCCAGCAACATAGGGGGGGGGGTGGCTTTCTTT.

About this clonotype: A much larger clone differs by one base, so this may be a read error. The chain carries TRBV30 and TRBJ2-5; D call uncertain. The CDR3 covers 14 residues. V was pared by 1 base and J by 11 bases, with 20 bases between. From germline, CDR1 is GTSNPN and CDR2 SVGIG (reference sequence). DNA for the CDR3: TGTGCCTGGAGTGCCACCGTACGAGGCGATGAGCAGTACTTC. As protein: CAWSATVRGDEQYF.

In its sample, this clonotype was seen many times. The chain recombines TRBV18 with TRBJ1-1; 8 bases match TRBD1. CDR1 KGHSH and CDR2 LQKENI come from the germline V gene. The V and J ends lost 6 bases and 5 bases, in that order; junction bases with no gene match: 11. The CDR3 length is 15 residues. The CDR3 here is CASSQDREWGTEAFF. The CDR3, as DNA: TGTGCCAGCTCGCAGGACAGGGAATGGGGAACTGAAGCTTTCTTT.

In its sample, this clonotype was seen a few times. This chain links TRBV6-9 with TRBJ2-5; 10 nucleotides agree with TRBD2. The V and J ends lost 3 bases and 4 bases, in that order; junction bases with no gene match: 11. The CDR3 has 17 amino acids. Germline loops: CDR1 MNHGY, CDR2 SVAAGI. The CDR3 region has the DNA TGTGCCAGCAGTTACAGGGCTAGCGGGGGAATTGGAGAGACCCAGTACTTC. Its protein product is CASSYRASGGIGETQYF.

This clonotype was counted ten times or more. V gene TRBV30 combines with J gene TRBJ2-3, with a tentative D call TRBD2 (5 bases). Germline-derived CDR1 and CDR2 are GTSNPN and SVGIG (reference sequence). This CDR3 comprises 13 residues. V lost 5 bases, J lost 1 base, and 10 bases lay in between. The CDR3 DNA sequence: TGTGCCTGGCGAGGGCGGCGCACAGATACGCAGTATTTT. This sequence encodes CAWRGRRTDTQYF. Full variable domain (rest looked up from reference TRBV30 and TRBJ2-3): SQTIHQWPATLVQPVGSPLSLECTVEGTSNPNLYWYRQAAGRGLQLLFYSVGIGQISSEVPQNLSASRPQDRQFILSSKKLLLSDSGFYLCAWRGRRTDTQYFGPGTRLTVL.